Below, 6 T cell receptor beta chains from the same sample are listed, as sequenced in a study of cytotoxic CD8 clonotypes in ibrutinib-treated CLL. TCRdb's copy holds only in-frame clones and misses some; the assay was immunoSEQ multiplex PCR. The sample lists 200,000 or so clones, 75% to 80% seen once, with around 10% in the top ten. The sample was PBMCs, taken after 12 months of ibrutinib treatment. The receptor source for this set is a human donor with chronic lymphocytic leukemia.

The chain links TRBV28 to TRBJ1-1; D may be TRBD1 (6 bases). The germline V gene has CDR1 MDHEN and CDR2 SYDVKM. Trimming pared 6 bases from V and 1 base from J, leaving 18 bases between. CDR3 length: 16 amino acids. The CDR3: CASSRYREGGNTEAFF. The CDR3 nucleotides read TGTGCCAGCAGCCGCTACCGGGAAGGGGGGAACACTGAAGCTTTCTTT.

This clone was recorded many times. CDR3: CASSWGSGANVLTF. Here the CDR3 DNA reads TGCGCCAGCAGCTGGGGCTCTGGGGCCAACGTCCTGACTTTC. This sequence joins TRBV5-1 and TRBJ2-6; D uncertain. The CDR3 has 14 amino acids. Trimming stripped 3 bases from V and 0 bases from J, with 4 bases between. Per germline, CDR1 SGHRS and CDR2 YFSETQ.

The V and J genes are TRBV27 and TRBJ1-1; D gene uncertain. Germline CDR1 reads MNHEY; CDR2 reads SMNVEV (reference sequence). This CDR3 region has 13 residues. The ends were cut back, 2 bases at V and 3 bases at J, with 7 bases in the middle. This chain's CDR3 is CASSLGLYTEAFF. The CDR3 bases are TGTGCCAGCAGTTTAGGGTTATACACTGAAGCTTTCTTT.

Worth noting for this clone: Other DNA sequences of this sample code for an identical CDR3. The chain is built from TRBV6-5 and TRBJ2-5; D gene ambiguous. This CDR3 comprises 14 residues. Germline CDR1 is MNHEY and CDR2 is SVGAGI. V lost 0 bases and J lost 5, with 10 bases in between. The DNA for the CDR3 is TGTGCCAGCAGTTACTCCGGCAGGCGCGAGACCCAGTACTTC. Its protein is CASSYSGRRETQYF.

In its sample, this clone was seen a few times. V usage is TRBV6-1 and J usage is TRBJ2-7; D may correspond to TRBD1 or TRBD2 (5 bases each). V was clipped by 3 bases and J by 2 bases, with 11 bases between them. The CDR3 has 14 residues. Germline V lookup: CDR1 MNHNS, CDR2 SASEGT. CDR3 residues: CASSDGDGAYEQYF. For the CDR3, the DNA is TGTGCCAGCAGTGATGGGGACGGGGCCTACGAGCAGTACTTC.

The chain combines TRBV12-2 with TRBJ2-7; TRBD2 is taken as the D call from the table, unchecked against the DNA. TRBV12-2 is flagged as a pseudogene. The CDR3 extends over 13 amino acids. The CDR3 DNA is TGTGCAAGTCGCTTAGTTACCAGCGACGAGCAGTACTTC. Its protein product is CASRLVTSDEQYF.